This TCR beta chain is drawn from a study of cytomegalovirus exposure and HLA in healthy donors. Study-level results: As was reported, the HLA-A and HLA-B alleles of most subjects were accurately predicted from TCR beta sequences. Analyzed later, association rates of TCRs varied across HLA loci, with DRB1 most and HLA-C fewest. Both high specificity and high sensitivity reportedly marked the classifier's diagnosis of cytomegalovirus status.

A note on this clone: Its specificity is not known.

Unrecorded immune exposures were likely, despite nominal health at sampling. Both 60 Vbeta primers and 13 Jbeta primers went into the PCR. Clones were sequenced by immunoSEQ multiplex PCR, and TCRdb holds only the in-frame ones, with some missing. The sample has around 150,000 clones; more than 70% are singletons. This CDR3 comprises 14 residues. Germline CDR1 is SNHLY and CDR2 is FYNNEI. V dropped 7 bases and J dropped 3 bases, with 12 bases sitting between them. The genes are TRBV2 and TRBJ2-2; a weak D match, TRBD2 (5 bases). The sequence derives from a man aged 35-49 years in good health and CMV-seronegative. The sequencing sample was made of PBMCs. CDR3 region: CASTPGTYTGELFF. For the CDR3, the DNA is TGTGCCAGCACCCCGGGAACATACACCGGGGAGCTGTTTTTT.